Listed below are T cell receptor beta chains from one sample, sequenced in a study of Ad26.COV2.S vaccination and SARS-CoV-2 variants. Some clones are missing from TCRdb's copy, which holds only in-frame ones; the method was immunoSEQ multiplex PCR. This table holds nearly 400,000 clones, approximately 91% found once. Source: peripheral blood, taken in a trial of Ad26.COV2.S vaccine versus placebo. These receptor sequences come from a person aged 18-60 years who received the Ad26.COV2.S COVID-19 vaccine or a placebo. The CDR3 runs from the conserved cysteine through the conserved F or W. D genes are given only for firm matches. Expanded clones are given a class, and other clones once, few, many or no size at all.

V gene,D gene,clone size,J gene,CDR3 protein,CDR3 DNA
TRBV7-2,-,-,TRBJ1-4,CASSFGQGYRLFF,TGTGCCAGCAGCTTCGGGCAGGGTTACAGACTGTTTTTT
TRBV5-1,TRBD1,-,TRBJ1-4,CASSFAQGNEKLFF,TGCGCCAGCAGCTTTGCACAGGGGAATGAAAAACTGTTTTTT
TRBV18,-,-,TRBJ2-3,CASSPRPDSTDTQYF,TGTGCCAGCTCACCCCGGCCGGACAGCACAGATACGCAGTATTTT
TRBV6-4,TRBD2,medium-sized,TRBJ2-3,CASSDSTSGSTDTQYF,TGTGCCAGCAGTGACTCGACTAGCGGGAGCACAGATACGCAGTATTTT
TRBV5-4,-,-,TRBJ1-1,CASSWAPGSEAFF,TGTGCCAGCAGCTGGGCTCCGGGGAGTGAAGCTTTCTTT
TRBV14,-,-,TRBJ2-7,CASTRGGAGAHEQYF,TGTGCCAGCACCCGGGGTGGGGCAGGGGCCCACGAGCAGTACTTC
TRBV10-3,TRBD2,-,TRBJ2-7,CAGGGAGGRGEQYF,TGTGCCGGAGGGGGAGCGGGAGGTAGGGGAGAGCAGTACTTC
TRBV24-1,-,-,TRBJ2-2,CATSDPELLDRLNTGELFF,TGTGCCACCAGTGACCCGGAGCTCCTAGACAGACTGAACACCGGGGAGCTGTTTTTT
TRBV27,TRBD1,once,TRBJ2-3,CASAGQGDTDTQYF,TGTGCCAGTGCGGGACAGGGAGACACAGATACGCAGTATTTT
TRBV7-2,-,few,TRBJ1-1,CASSSRVAGGDAEAFF,TGTGCCAGCAGCTCAAGGGTGGCGGGGGGCGACGCTGAAGCTTTCTTT
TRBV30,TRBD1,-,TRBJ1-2,CAKGQGAGSYGYTF,TGTGCCAAAGGACAGGGGGCGGGAAGCTATGGCTACACCTTC
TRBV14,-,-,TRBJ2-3,CASSQRWSTDTQYF,TGTGCCAGCAGCCAAAGGTGGTCCACAGATACGCAGTATTTT
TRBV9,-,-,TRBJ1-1,CASSVDGDTEAFF,TGTGCCAGCAGCGTAGACGGGGACACTGAAGCTTTCTTT
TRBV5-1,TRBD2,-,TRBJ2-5,CASSFTSAAAETQYF,TGCGCCAGCAGCTTTACTAGCGCCGCCGCGGAGACCCAGTACTTC
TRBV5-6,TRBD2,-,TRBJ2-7,CASSLSGLTYEQYF,TGTGCCAGCAGTCTTAGCGGGTTAACCTACGAGCAGTACTTC
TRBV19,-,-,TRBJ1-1,CASRSGNTEAFF,TGTGCCAGTAGAAGCGGGAACACTGAAGCTTTCTTT
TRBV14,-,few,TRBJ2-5,CASSQDWRLTGGETQYF,TGTGCCAGCAGCCAAGATTGGCGGCTTACGGGTGGAGAGACCCAGTACTTC
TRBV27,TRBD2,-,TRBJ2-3,CASRVKSGTYTDTQYF,TGTGCCAGCCGGGTAAAGAGCGGGACTTACACAGATACGCAGTATTTT
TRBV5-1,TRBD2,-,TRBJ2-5,CASSLGSGSRETQYF,TGCGCCAGCAGCTTAGGAAGCGGGAGTAGAGAGACCCAGTACTTC
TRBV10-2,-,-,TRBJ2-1,CASMGPNNEQFF,TGCGCCAGCATGGGACCCAACAATGAGCAGTTCTTC
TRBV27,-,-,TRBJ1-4,CASTRPGAGEKLFF,TGTGCCAGCACCAGGCCAGGGGCAGGTGAAAAACTGTTTTTT
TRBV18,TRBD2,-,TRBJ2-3,CASSPGLAALGDTQYF,TGTGCCAGCTCACCCGGACTAGCGGCACTTGGGGATACGCAGTATTTT
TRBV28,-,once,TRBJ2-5,CASSPRGTGRETQYF,TGTGCCAGCAGTCCCCGCGGGACGGGTAGAGAGACCCAGTACTTC
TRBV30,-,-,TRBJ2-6,CAWSVVAGANVLTF,TGTGCCTGGAGTGTGGTCGCTGGGGCCAACGTCCTGACTTTC
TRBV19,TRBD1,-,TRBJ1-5,CASSMGQGVYQPQHF,TGTGCCAGTAGTATGGGCCAGGGGGTCTATCAGCCCCAGCATTTT
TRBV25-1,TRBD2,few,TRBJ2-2,CASSDRLAGVNGELFF,TGTGCCAGCAGTGACCGACTAGCGGGAGTAAACGGGGAGCTGTTTTTT
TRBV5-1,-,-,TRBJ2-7,CASSFTGENYEQYF,TGCGCCAGCAGCTTTACAGGAGAAAACTACGAGCAGTACTTC
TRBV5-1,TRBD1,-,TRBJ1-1,CASSPTGVYTEAFF,TGCGCCAGCAGCCCGACAGGGGTTTACACTGAAGCTTTCTTT
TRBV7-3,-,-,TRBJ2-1,CASSKGGSAHEQFF,TGTGCCAGCAGCAAAGGGGGGAGCGCTCATGAGCAGTTCTTC
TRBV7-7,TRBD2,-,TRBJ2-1,CASSPHLAGDNEQFF,TGTGCCAGCAGCCCACACTTAGCGGGGGACAATGAGCAGTTCTTC
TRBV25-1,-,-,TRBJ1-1,CASSEGGGAFF,TGTGCCAGCAGTGAAGGTGGAGGAGCTTTCTTT
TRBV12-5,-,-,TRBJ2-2,CASGLLTGRVFTGELFF,TGTGCTAGTGGTCTGCTGACAGGCCGTGTGTTTACCGGGGAGCTGTTTTTT
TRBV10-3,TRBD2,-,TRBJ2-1,CAISAPTSGFDNEQFF,TGTGCCATCAGTGCTCCAACTAGCGGGTTCGACAATGAGCAGTTCTTC
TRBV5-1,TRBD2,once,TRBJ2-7,CASSGLASSYEQYF,TGCGCCAGTTCCGGACTAGCGTCCTCCTACGAGCAGTACTTC
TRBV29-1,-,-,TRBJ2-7,CSVESRGESYEQYF,TGCAGCGTTGAATCCAGGGGGGAATCCTACGAGCAGTACTTC
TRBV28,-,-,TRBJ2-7,CASSSYRLEHGYEQYF,TGTGCCAGCAGTTCGTATCGGCTAGAGCACGGCTACGAGCAGTACTTC
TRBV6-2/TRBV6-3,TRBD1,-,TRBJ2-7,CASSLSPGQGLYEQYF,TGTGCCAGCAGTCTATCCCCGGGACAGGGGTTATACGAGCAGTACTTC
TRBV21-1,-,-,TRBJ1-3,CASSKNVGALLIGNTIYF,TGTGCCAGCAGCAAAAATGTTGGGGCACTACTGATTGGAAACACCATATATTTT
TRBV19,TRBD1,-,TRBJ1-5,CASSPRTGSISNQPQHF,TGTGCCAGTAGTCCTAGGACAGGCTCGATAAGCAATCAGCCCCAGCATTTT
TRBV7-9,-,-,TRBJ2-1,CAQTEPGRMGEQFF,TGTGCCCAGACCGAACCGGGGAGGATGGGTGAGCAGTTCTTC
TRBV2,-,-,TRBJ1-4,CASRLGRTGSGKLFF,TGTGCCAGCAGGCTAGGGCGAACGGGATCTGGAAAACTGTTTTTT
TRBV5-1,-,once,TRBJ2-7,CASSRGSNYEQYF,TGCGCCAGCAGCCGGGGCAGCAACTACGAGCAGTACTTC
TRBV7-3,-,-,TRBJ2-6,CASSASSGANVLTF,TGTGCCAGCAGCGCCAGCTCTGGGGCCAACGTCCTGACTTTC
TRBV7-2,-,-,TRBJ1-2,CASSLERLSYGYTF,TGTGCCAGCAGCTTAGAGAGACTCTCCTATGGCTACACCTTC
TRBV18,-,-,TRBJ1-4,CASSVRGVATNEKLFF,TGTGCCAGCTCCGTCCGAGGAGTTGCAACTAATGAAAAACTGTTTTTT
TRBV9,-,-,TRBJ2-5,CASSAAGETQYF,TGTGCCAGCAGCGCGGCGGGGGAGACCCAGTACTTC
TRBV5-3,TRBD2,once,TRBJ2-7,CARSFRPGTSGRHEQYF,TGTGCCAGAAGCTTCCGCCCCGGGACTAGCGGGAGGCACGAGCAGTACTTC
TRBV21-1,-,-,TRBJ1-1,CASSWEWMFTEAFF,TGTGCCAGCAGCTGGGAGTGGATGTTCACTGAAGCTTTCTTT
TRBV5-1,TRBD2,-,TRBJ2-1,CASSLGLAGGPGLNEQFF,TGCGCCAGCAGCTTAGGGCTAGCGGGAGGGCCCGGGTTGAATGAGCAGTTCTTC
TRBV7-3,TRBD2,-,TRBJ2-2,CASSDGTSGRANTGELFF,TGTGCCAGCAGCGATGGGACTAGCGGGAGGGCTAATACCGGGGAGCTGTTTTTT